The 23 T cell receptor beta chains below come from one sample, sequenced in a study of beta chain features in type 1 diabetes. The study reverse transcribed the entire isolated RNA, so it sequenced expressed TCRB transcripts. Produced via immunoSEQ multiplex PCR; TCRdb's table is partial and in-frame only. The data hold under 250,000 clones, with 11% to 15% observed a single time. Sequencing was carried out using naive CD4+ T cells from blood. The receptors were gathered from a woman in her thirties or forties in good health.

CDR3 nucleotide sequence: TGTGCCAGCAAGGGACAAGACGGTGAAAAACTGTTTTTT. This encodes CASKGQDGEKLFF. The chain is built from TRBV2 and TRBJ1-4; TRBD1 is a possible D gene (6 bases). The germline gives CDR1 SNHLY, CDR2 FYNNEI. V was clipped by 7 bases and J by 7 bases, with 13 bases between them. The CDR3 sequence is 13 residues long.

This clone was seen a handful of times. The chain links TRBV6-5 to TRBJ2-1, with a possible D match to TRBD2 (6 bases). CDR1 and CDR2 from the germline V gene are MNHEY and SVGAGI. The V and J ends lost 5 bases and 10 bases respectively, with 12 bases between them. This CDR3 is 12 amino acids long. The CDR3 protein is CASSQSGGEQFF. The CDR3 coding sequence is TGTGCCAGCAGTCAAAGCGGAGGGGAGCAGTTCTTC.

The CDR3 nucleotides read TGTGCCACCAGCAGAGACCGGACAGCTAGCAACTATGGCTACACCTTC. It codes for CATSRDRTASNYGYTF. The rearrangement uses TRBV15 and TRBJ1-2; TRBD1 is a possible D gene (6 bases). V lost 0 bases to trimming and J lost 2 bases, with 13 bases between them. The CDR3 contains 16 residues. The germline V gene encodes CDR1 LNHNV and CDR2 YYDKDF (reference sequence).

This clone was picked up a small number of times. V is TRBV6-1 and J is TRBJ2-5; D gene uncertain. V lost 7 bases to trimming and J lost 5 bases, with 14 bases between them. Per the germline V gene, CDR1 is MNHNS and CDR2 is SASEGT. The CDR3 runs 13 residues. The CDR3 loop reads CASTLRLSETQYF. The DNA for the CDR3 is TGTGCCAGCACCTTGAGGTTATCTGAGACCCAGTACTTC.

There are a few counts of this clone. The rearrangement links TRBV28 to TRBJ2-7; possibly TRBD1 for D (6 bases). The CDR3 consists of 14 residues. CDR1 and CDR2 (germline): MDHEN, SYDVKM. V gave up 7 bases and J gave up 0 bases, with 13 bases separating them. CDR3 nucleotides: TGTGCCAGCACTACGGACAGTAGCTCCTACGAGCAGTACTTC. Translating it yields CASTTDSSSYEQYF.

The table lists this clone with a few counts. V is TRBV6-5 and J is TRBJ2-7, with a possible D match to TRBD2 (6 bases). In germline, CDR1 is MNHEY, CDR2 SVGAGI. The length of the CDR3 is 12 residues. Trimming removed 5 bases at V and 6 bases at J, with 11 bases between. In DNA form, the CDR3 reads TGTGCCAGCAGTACGACCGGGGGCGAGCAGTACTTC. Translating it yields CASSTTGGEQYF.

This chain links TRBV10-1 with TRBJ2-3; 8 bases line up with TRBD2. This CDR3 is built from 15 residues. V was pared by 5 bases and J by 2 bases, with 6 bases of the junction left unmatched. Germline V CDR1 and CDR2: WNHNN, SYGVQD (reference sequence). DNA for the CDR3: TGCGCCAGCAGTCCGGGACTAGTTGCCACAGATACGCAGTATTTT. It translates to CASSPGLVATDTQYF.

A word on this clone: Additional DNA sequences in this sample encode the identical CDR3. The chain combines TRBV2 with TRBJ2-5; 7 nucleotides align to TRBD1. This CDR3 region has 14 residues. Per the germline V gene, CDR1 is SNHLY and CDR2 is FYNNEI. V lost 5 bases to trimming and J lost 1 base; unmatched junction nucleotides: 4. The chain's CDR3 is CASSPRTGQETQYF. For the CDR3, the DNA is TGTGCCAGCAGTCCCAGGACAGGCCAAGAGACCCAGTACTTC.

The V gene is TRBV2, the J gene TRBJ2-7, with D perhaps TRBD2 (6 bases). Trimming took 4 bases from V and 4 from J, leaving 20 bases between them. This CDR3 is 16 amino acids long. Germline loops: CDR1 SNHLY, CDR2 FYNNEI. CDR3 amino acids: CASSGLKLAPLYEQYF. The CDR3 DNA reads TGTGCCAGCAGTGGCCTAAAACTAGCACCACTATACGAGCAGTACTTC.

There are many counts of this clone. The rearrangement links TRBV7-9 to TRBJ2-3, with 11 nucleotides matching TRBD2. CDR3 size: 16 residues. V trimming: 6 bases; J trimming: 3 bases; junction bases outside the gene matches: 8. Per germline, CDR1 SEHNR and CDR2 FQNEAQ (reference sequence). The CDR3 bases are TGTGCCAGCAGTTCAGGACGACTAGCGGGGACAGATACGCAGTATTTT. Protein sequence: CASSSGRLAGTDTQYF.

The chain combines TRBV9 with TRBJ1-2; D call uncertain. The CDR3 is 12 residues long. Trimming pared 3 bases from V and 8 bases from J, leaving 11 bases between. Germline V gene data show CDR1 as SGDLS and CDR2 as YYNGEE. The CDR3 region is CASSGDTRGYTF. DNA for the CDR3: TGTGCCAGCAGCGGTGATACGCGGGGCTACACCTTC.

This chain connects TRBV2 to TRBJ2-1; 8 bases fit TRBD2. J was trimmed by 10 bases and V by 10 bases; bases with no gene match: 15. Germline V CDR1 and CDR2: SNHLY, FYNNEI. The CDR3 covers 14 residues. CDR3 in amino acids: CATPRSGLASEQFF. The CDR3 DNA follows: TGTGCCACTCCGAGGTCAGGACTAGCTTCCGAGCAGTTCTTC. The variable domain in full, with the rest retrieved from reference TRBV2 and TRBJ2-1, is EPEVTQTPSHQVTQMGQEVILRCVPISNHLYFYWYRQILGQKVEFLVSFYNNEISEKSEIFDDQFSVERPDGSNFTLKIRSTKLEDSAMYFCATPRSGLASEQFFGPGTRLTVL.

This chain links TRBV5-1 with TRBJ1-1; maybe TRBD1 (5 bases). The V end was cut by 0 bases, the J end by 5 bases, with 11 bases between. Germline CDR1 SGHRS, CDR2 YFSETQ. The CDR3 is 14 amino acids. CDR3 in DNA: TGCGCCAGCAGCTTGGCCGGGGGGGAAACTGAAGCTTTCTTT. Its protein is CASSLAGGETEAFF.

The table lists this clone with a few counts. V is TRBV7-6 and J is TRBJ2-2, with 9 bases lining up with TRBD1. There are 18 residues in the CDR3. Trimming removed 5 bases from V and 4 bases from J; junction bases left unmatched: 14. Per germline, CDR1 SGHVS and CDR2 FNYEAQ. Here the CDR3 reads CASSNLLAGTGPTGELFF. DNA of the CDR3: TGTGCCAGCAGCAACCTCCTCGCCGGGACAGGGCCCACCGGGGAGCTGTTTTTT. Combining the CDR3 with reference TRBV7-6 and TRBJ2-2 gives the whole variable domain GAGVSQSPRYKVTKRGQDVALRCDPISGHVSLYWYRQALGQGPEFLTYFNYEAQQDKSGLPNDRFSAERPEGSISTLTIQRTEQRDSAMYRCASSNLLAGTGPTGELFFGEGSRLTVL.

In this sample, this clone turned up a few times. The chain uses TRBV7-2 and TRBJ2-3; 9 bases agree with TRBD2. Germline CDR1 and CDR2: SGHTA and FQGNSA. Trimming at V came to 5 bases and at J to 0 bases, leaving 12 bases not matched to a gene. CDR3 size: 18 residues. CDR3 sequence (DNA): TGTGCCAGCAGCACCCCCAGCGGGGGGCGTACTAGCACAGATACGCAGTATTTT. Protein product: CASSTPSGGRTSTDTQYF.

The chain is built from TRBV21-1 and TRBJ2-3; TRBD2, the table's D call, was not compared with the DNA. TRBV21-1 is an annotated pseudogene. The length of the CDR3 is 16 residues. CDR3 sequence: CASSKPPSGSTDTQYF. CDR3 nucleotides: TGTGCCAGCAGCAAACCCCCATCCGGTTCCACAGATACGCAGTATTTT.

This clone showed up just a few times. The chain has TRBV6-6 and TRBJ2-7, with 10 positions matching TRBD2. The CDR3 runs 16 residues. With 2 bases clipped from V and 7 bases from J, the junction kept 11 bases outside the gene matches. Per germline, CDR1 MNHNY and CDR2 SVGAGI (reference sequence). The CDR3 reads CASSYRRAGGRWEQYF. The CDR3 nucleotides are TGTGCCAGCAGTTACCGCCGAGCGGGGGGGCGATGGGAGCAGTACTTC.

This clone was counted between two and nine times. The CDR3 reads CASSLGPQGMTLHF. CDR3 sequence (DNA): TGTGCCAGCAGCTTGGGGCCACAGGGTATGACCCTCCACTTT. This chain connects TRBV5-5 to TRBJ1-6, with D possibly being TRBD1 (6 bases). Trimming shortened V by 0 bases and J by 14 bases, and 15 bases separated the two germline ends. The CDR3 spans 14 residues. Germline loops: CDR1 SGHKS, CDR2 YYEKEE (reference sequence).

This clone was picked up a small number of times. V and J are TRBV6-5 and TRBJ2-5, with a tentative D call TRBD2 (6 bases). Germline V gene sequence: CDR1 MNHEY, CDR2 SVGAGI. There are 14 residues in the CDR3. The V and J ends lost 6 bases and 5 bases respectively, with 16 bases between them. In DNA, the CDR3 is TGTGCCAGCAGCCCTAGCGTTTCCTTTGAGACCCAGTACTTC. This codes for CASSPSVSFETQYF.

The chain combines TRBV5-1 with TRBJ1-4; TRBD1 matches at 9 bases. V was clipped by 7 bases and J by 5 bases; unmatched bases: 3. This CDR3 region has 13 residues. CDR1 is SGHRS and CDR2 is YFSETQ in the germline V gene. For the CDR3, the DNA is TGCGCCAGCGCCGGGACAGGGAATGAAAAACTGTTTTTT. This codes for CASAGTGNEKLFF.

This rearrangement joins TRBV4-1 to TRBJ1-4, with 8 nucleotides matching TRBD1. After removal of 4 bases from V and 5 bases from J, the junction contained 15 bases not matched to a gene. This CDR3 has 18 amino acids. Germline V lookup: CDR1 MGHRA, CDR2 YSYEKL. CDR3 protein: CASSLLSGFRTGNEKLFF. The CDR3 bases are TGCGCCAGCAGCCTACTGAGCGGGTTTCGGACAGGGAATGAAAAACTGTTTTTT.

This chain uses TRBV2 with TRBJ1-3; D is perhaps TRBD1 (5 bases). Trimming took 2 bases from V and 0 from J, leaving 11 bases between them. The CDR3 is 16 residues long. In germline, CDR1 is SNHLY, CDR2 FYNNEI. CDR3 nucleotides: TGTGCCAGCAGTGAACAGGGAATAAACTCTGGAAACACCATATATTTT. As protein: CASSEQGINSGNTIYF. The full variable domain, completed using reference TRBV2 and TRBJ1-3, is EPEVTQTPSHQVTQMGQEVILRCVPISNHLYFYWYRQILGQKVEFLVSFYNNEISEKSEIFDDQFSVERPDGSNFTLKIRSTKLEDSAMYFCASSEQGINSGNTIYFGEGSWLTVV.

The CDR3 here is CSVDTVNTGELFF. CDR3 nucleotide sequence: TGCAGCGTTGATACAGTGAACACCGGGGAGCTGTTTTTT. The rearrangement uses TRBV29-1 and TRBJ2-2; D unresolved. Per germline, CDR1 SQVTM and CDR2 ANQGSEA. V shed 3 bases and J shed 1 base, with 6 bases lying between them. CDR3 size: 13 residues.